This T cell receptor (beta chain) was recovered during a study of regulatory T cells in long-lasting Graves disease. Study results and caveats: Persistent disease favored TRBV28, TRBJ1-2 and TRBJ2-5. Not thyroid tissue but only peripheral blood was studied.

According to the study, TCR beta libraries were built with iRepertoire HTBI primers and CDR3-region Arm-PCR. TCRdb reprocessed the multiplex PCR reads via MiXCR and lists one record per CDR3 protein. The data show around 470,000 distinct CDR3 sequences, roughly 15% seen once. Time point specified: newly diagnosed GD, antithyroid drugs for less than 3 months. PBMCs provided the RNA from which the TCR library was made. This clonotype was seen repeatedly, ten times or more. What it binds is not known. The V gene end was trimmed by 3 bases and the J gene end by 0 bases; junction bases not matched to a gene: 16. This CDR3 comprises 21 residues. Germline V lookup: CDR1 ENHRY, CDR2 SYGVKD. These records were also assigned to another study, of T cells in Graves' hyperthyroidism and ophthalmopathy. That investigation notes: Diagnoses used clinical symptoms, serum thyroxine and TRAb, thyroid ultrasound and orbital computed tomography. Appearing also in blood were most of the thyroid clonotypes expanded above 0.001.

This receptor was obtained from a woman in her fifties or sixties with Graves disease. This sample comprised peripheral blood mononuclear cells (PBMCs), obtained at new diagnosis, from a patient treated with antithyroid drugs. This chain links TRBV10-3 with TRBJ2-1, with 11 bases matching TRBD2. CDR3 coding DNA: TGTGCCATCAGTGATCACCCCGCACTAGCGGGAGCCACGAGCTCCTACAATGAGCAGTTCTTC. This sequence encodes CAISDHPALAGATSSYNEQFF.